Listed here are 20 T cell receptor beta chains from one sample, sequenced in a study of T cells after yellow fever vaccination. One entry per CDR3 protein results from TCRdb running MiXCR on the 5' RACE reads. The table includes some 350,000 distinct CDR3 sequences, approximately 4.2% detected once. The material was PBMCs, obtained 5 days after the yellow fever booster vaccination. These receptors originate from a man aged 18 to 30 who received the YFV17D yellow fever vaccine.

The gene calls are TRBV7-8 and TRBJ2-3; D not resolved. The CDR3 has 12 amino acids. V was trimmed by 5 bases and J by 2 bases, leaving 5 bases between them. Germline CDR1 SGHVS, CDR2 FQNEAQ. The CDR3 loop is CASSTNTDTQYF. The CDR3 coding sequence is TGTGCCAGCAGCACGAACACAGATACGCAGTATTTT.

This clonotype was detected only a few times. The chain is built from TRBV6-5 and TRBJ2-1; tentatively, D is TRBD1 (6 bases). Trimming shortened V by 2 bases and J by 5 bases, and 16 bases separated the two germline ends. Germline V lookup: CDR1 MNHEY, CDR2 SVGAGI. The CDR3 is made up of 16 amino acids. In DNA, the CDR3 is TGTGCCAGCAGTTACGAAACCGGGACATTGCACAATGAGCAGTTCTTC. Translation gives CASSYETGTLHNEQFF.

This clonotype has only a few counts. The CDR3 nucleotides read TGCGCCAGCACCCAGGGGGGGGCCGGGGAGCTGTTTTTT. Encoded protein: CASTQGGAGELFF. The genes are TRBV5-1 and TRBJ2-2; TRBD1 or TRBD2 may be the D gene (7 bases each). Between the trimmed V and J ends, which lost 6 bases and 6 bases, there was a span of 12 bases. Germline values: CDR1 SGHRS, CDR2 YFSETQ. CDR3 length: 13 residues.

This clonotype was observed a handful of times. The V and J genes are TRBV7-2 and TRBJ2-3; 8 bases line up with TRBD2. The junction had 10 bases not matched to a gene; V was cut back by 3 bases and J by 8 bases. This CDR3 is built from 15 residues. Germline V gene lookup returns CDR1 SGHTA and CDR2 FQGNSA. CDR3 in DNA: TGTGCCAGCAGCTTTAACAGCGGGGGCCCCGGTACGCAGTATTTT. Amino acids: CASSFNSGGPGTQYF. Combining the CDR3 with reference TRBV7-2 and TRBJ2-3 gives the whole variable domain GAGVSQSPSNKVTEKGKDVELRCDPISGHTALYWYRQSLGQGLEFLIYFQGNSAPDKSGLPSDRFSAERTGGSVSTLTIQRTQQEDSAVYLCASSFNSGGPGTQYFGPGTRLTVL.

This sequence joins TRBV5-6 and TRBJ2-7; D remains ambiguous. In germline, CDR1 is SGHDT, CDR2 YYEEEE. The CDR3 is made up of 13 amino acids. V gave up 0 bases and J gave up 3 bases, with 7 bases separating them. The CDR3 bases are TGTGCCAGCAGCTTGGGACGGATCTACGAGCAGTACGTC. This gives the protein CASSLGRIYEQYV.

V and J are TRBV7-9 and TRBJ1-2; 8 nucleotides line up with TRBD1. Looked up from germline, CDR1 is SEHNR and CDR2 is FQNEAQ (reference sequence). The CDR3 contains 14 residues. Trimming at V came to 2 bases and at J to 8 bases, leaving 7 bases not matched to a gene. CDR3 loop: CASSLSQGAFGYTF. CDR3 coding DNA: TGTGCCAGCAGCTTATCGCAGGGGGCGTTCGGCTACACCTTC.

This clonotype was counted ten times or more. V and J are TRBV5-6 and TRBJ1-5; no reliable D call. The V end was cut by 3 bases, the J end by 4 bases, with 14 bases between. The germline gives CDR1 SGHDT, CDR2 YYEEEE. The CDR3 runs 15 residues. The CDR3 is CASSSWSFWNQPQHF. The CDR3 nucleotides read TGTGCCAGCAGCTCGTGGAGTTTTTGGAATCAGCCCCAGCATTTT.

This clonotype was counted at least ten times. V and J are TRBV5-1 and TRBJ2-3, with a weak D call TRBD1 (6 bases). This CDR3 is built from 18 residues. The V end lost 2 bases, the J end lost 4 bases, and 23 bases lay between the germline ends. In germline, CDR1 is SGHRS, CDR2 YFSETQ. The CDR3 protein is CASSFPDSGVERADTQYF. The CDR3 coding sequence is TGCGCCAGCAGCTTCCCGGACAGCGGAGTAGAGCGCGCAGATACGCAGTATTTT.

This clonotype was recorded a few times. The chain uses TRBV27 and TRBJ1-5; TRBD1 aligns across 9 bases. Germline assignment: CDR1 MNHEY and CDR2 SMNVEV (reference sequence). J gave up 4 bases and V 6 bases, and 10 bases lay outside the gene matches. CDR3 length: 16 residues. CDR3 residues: CASSSTGTGRNQPQHF. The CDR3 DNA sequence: TGTGCCAGCAGCTCAACCGGGACAGGGCGTAATCAGCCCCAGCATTTT.

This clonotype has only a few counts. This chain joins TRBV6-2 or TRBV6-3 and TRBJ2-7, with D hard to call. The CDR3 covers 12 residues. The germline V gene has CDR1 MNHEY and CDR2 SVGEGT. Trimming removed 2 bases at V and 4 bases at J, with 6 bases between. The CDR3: CASSYVEYEQYF. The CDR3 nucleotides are TGTGCCAGCAGTTACGTCGAGTACGAGCAGTACTTC.

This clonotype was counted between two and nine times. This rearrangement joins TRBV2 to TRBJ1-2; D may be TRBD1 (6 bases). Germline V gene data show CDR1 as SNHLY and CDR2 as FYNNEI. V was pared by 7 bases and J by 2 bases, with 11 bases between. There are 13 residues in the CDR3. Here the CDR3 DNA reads TGTGCCAGCACCGACCAGGGGAACTATGGCTACACCTTC. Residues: CASTDQGNYGYTF.

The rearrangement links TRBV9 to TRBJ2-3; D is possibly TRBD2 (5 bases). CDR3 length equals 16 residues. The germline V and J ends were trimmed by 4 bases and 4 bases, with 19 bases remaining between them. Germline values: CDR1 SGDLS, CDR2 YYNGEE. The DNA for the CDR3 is TGTGCCAGCAGCTTTCCCGACCGGGGTTACTCAGATACGCAGTATTTT. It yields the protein CASSFPDRGYSDTQYF.

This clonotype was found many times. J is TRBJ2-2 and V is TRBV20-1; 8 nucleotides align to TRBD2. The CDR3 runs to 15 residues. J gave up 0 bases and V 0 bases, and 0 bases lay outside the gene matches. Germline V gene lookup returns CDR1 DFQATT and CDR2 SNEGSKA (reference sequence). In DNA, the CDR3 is TGCAGTGCTAGAGAGCGGGGGGCGAACACCGGGGAGCTGTTTTTT. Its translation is CSARERGANTGELFF.

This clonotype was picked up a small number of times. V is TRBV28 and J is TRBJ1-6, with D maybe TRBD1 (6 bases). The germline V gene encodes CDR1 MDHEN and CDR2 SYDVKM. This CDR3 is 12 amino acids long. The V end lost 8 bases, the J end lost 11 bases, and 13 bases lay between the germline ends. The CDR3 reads CASGRGITPLHF. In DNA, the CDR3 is TGTGCCAGCGGCAGGGGAATTACACCCCTCCACTTT.

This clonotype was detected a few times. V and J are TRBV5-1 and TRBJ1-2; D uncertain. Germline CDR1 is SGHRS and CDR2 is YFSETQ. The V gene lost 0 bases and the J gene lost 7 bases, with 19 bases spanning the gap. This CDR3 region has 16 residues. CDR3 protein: CASSLAGRGLLGGYTF. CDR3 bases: TGCGCCAGCAGCTTGGCAGGACGGGGTTTATTAGGTGGCTACACCTTC.

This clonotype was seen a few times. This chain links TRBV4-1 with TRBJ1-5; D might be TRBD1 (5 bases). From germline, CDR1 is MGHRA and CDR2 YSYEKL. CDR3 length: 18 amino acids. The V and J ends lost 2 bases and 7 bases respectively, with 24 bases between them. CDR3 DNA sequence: TGCGCCAGCAGCCAAAACTCCTTGGGGCGCAGCGTAGACCAGCCCCAGCATTTT. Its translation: CASSQNSLGRSVDQPQHF.

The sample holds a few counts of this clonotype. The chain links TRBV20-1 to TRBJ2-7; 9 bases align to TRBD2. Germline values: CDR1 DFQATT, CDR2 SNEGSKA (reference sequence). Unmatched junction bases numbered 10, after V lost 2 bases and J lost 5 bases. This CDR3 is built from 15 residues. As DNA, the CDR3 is TGCAGTGCTAGATCAGAGCGGGGGGTAGGCAACGAGCAGTACTTC. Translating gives CSARSERGVGNEQYF.

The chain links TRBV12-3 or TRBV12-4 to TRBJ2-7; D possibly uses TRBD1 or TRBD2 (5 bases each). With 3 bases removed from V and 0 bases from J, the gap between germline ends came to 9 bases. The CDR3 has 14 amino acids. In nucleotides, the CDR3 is TGTGCCAGCAGTTTTGGGGGAGCCTCCTACGAGCAGTACGTC. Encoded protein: CASSFGGASYEQYV.

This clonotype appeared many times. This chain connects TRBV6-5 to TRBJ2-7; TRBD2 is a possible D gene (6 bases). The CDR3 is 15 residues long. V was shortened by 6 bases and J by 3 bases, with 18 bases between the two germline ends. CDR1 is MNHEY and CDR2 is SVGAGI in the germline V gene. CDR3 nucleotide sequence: TGTGCCAGCAGAGTACTCCCCTACGGGGGCTACGAGCAGTACTTC. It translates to CASRVLPYGGYEQYF.

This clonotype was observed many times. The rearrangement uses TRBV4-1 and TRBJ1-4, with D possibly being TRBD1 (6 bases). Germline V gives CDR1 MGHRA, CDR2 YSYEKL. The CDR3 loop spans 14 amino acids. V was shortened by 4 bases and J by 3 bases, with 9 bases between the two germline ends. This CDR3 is CASSPQGANEKLFF. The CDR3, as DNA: TGCGCCAGCAGCCCACAGGGCGCTAATGAAAAACTGTTTTTT.